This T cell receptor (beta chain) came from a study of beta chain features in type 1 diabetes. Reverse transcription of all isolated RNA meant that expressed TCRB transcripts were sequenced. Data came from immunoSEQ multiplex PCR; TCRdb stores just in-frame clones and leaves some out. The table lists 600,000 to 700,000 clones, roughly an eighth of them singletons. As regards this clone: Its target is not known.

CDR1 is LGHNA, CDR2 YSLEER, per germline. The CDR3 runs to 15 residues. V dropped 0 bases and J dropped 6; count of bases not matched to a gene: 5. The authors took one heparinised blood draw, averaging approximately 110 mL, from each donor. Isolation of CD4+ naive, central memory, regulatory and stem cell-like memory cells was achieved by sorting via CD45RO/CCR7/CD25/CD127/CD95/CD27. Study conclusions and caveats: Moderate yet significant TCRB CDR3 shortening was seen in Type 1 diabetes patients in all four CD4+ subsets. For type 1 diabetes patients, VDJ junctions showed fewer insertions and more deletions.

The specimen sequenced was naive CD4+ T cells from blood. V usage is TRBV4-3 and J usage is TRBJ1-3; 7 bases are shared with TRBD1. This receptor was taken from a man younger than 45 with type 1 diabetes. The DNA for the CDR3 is TGCGCCAGCAGCCAAGAAGGGGGCGCCTCAAACACCATATATTTT. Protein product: CASSQEGGASNTIYF.